This T cell receptor (beta chain) came from a study of blood T cells in healthy people across ages. Germline CDR1 is MDHEN and CDR2 is SYDVKM. The V and J ends lost 3 bases and 7 bases respectively, with 16 bases between them. The length of the CDR3 is 15 residues. Total RNA extracted from each sample amounted to at least 6 micrograms. It was with a sample-barcoded 5' primer and a J-beta primer mix that a second PCR of roughly 6 to 12 cycles was run. Via MiXCR, TCRdb re-called the 5' RACE reads, giving one row per CDR3 protein. Among roughly 1.9 million distinct CDR3 sequences listed, approximately 40% were seen once. Remarks on this clonotype: What it binds is not known.

Study results and limitations: More naive CD4+ cells and higher diversity were found in long-lived than in aged donors. The recorded TCR beta diversity per million T cells decreased in a roughly linear manner with age.

This TCR came from a human donor in good health. The V gene is TRBV28, the J gene TRBJ1-5, with a tentative D call TRBD1 (5 bases). The sequencing input was blood. The CDR3 coding sequence is TGTGCCAGCAGTTTTAGGGGAGGGTTCGGACAGCCCCAGCATTTT. This translates into CASSFRGGFGQPQHF.